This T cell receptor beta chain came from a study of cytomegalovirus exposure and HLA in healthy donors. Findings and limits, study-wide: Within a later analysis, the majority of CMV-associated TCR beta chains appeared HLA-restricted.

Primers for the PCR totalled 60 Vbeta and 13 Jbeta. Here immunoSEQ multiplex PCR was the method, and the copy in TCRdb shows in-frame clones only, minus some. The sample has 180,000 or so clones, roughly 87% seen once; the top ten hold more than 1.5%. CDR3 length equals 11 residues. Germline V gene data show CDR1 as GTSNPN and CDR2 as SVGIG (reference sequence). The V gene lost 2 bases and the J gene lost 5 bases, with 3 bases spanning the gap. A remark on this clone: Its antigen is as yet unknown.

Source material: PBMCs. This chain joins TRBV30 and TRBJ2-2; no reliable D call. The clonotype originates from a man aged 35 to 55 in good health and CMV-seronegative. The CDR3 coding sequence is TGTGCCTGGAGTTATACCGGGGAGCTGTTTTTT. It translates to CAWSYTGELFF.